Reported below is one T cell receptor (beta chain). Antigen specificity is unknown. Into CD45RA+ naive and CD45RA-negative memory subsets, the CD4+ cells were split. Trimming pared 3 bases from V and 5 bases from J, leaving 17 bases between. CDR3 length: 16 amino acids. Per the germline V gene, CDR1 is LNHDA and CDR2 is SQIVND (reference sequence). The method was immunoSEQ multiplex PCR; TCRdb's version includes in-frame clones alone and lacks a portion of them. The sample carries roughly 2.5 million clones, more than 90% recorded once. The sample comes from a study of shared clonotypes between healthy human individuals. Whole-study findings and limits: The four-donor shared clonotypes exceeded non-shared clonotypes in generation probability, with non-shared ones scoring lower.

Input material: naive CD4+ T cells sorted from blood. The subset: CD45RA+ positively selected. J is TRBJ2-1 and V is TRBV19; unclear D gene. This sequence was found in a man between 18 and 29 years old in good health. CDR3 DNA: TGTGCCAGTAGTATTAGGGCAACCTCTAATAACAATGAGCAGTTCTTC. Its translation: CASSIRATSNNNEQFF.